Shown below are 18 T cell receptor beta chains from a single sample sequenced in a study of shared clonotypes between healthy human individuals. The repertoire was sequenced with immunoSEQ multiplex PCR; TCRdb's copy has only in-frame clones and lacks some. Seen here are 110,000 or so clones, about 67% observed once, and the top ten hold under 30%. The sample comprised memory CD8+ T cells sorted from blood. The subset is: CD45RO+ cells pooled with CCR7-negative TemRA cells. The origin of the receptors is a woman in her twenties or thirties in good health.

This chain links TRBV2 with TRBJ2-7, with TRBD2 matching 11 bases. The V gene end was trimmed by 2 bases and the J gene end by 7 bases; junction bases not matched to a gene: 10. Germline CDR1 is SNHLY and CDR2 is FYNNEI. CDR3 size: 16 residues. The CDR3 is CASSEWASGRRWEQYF. The CDR3 DNA reads as TGTGCCAGCAGTGAATGGGCTAGCGGGAGGAGGTGGGAGCAGTACTTC.

The chain is built from TRBV4-2 and TRBJ2-5; the match to TRBD2 covers 14 bases. Trimming cost V 4 bases and J 11 bases; bases outside gene matches: 9. Germline V gives CDR1 LGHNA, CDR2 YNFKEQ. The CDR3 has 15 amino acids. The CDR3 nucleotides are TGTGCCAGCAGCCCCCCGGGACTAGCGGGAGATGAGCAGTACTTC. Protein sequence: CASSPPGLAGDEQYF.

J is TRBJ2-5 and V is TRBV29-1; D is undetermined. The end of the DNA fits TRBJ2-7 better, so the J call may be wrong. From germline, CDR1 is SQVTM and CDR2 ANQGSEA. The CDR3 has 14 residues. In DNA form, the CDR3 reads TGCAGCGTTGAGTGGGCGTATTACCCCTACGAGCAGTACTTC. Its translation is CSVEWAYYPYEQYF.

This sequence joins TRBV28 and TRBJ1-4; TRBD1 might be the D (6 bases). CDR1 is MDHEN and CDR2 is SYDVKM in the germline V gene. The CDR3 consists of 16 residues. V was clipped by 3 bases and J by 0 bases, with 11 bases between them. This CDR3 is CASSFFTGTTNEKLFF. CDR3 bases: TGTGCCAGCAGTTTTTTCACAGGGACAACTAATGAAAAACTGTTTTTT.

With regard to this clone: A far bigger clonotype differs at one base, so this is likely a read error. The J gene is TRBJ2-5, the V gene TRBV11-2; TRBD2 matches at 10 bases. The assigned J gene may be wrong: the sequence end matches TRBJ2-7 better. The CDR3 has 16 residues. CDR1 is SGHAT, CDR2 FQNNGV, per germline. The CDR3 DNA is TGCGCCAGCAGCCAAGGACTAGCGGTTTCATCCTACGAGCAGTACTTC. Protein product: CASSQGLAVSSYEQYF.

The chain has TRBV28 and TRBJ1-1; maybe TRBD1 (5 bases). The CDR3 contains 13 residues. In germline, CDR1 is MDHEN, CDR2 SYDVKM. V was cut by 5 bases and J by 6 bases, with 13 bases left in between. In DNA form, the CDR3 reads TGTGCCAGCAGTCGGTTGGGACCCCCTGAAGCTTTCTTT. Residues: CASSRLGPPEAFF.

This clone was counted a single time. This chain connects TRBV27 to TRBJ2-7; a possible D gene is TRBD1 (6 bases). The germline V gene has CDR1 MNHEY and CDR2 SMNVEV (reference sequence). The CDR3 has 15 amino acids. The V gene lost 5 bases and the J gene lost 1 base, with 15 bases spanning the gap. The CDR3 region has the DNA TGTGCCAGCAGTACTTACGGGACACTATCCTACGAGCAGTACTTC. The encoded protein is CASSTYGTLSYEQYF.

The J gene is TRBJ1-1, the V gene TRBV30; D uncertain. Trimming cost V 2 bases and J 5 bases, with 18 bases left between them. Germline CDR1 GTSNPN, CDR2 SVGIG (reference sequence). The CDR3 has 15 residues. The CDR3 bases are TGTGCCTGGAGTATCCTTTTGGGGAGTTGGACTGAAGCTTTCTTT. As protein: CAWSILLGSWTEAFF.

About this clone itself: Other DNA sequences in the sample encode the same CDR3. V gene TRBV6-5 combines with J gene TRBJ2-7, with unresolved D. Germline assignment: CDR1 MNHEY and CDR2 SVGAGI. The CDR3 spans 13 residues. V lost 2 bases, J lost 2 bases, and 7 bases lay in between. CDR3 sequence (DNA): TGTGCCAGCAGTTACAGAGAAACCTACGAGCAGTACTTC. Translation: CASSYRETYEQYF.

This clone occurred many times. The CDR3 DNA sequence: TGTGCCAGCAGTCGGACTAGCGGGAGCTGGAACTACGAGCAGTACTTC. Translation: CASSRTSGSWNYEQYF. The chain has TRBV27 and TRBJ2-5, with 13 bases that match TRBD2. The J call is uncertain, as TRBJ2-7 better fits the DNA end. The V gene's germline CDR1 is MNHEY and CDR2 SMNVEV (reference sequence). CDR3 length: 16 residues.

In regard to this clone: Distinct nucleotide sequences in the sample also encode this CDR3. The rearrangement uses TRBV14 and TRBJ2-7, with D maybe TRBD1 (6 bases). The length of the CDR3 is 15 residues. CDR1 and CDR2 from the germline V gene are SGHDN and FVKESK. Deletions cut 2 bases from V and 4 bases from J, with 15 bases between. The chain's CDR3 is CASSQKGGLVYEQYF. The CDR3 region has the DNA TGTGCCAGCAGCCAAAAAGGGGGTCTGGTATACGAGCAGTACTTC.

The genes are TRBV6-5 and TRBJ2-5; a weak D match, TRBD1 (5 bases). Germline lookup yields CDR1 MNHEY and CDR2 SVGAGI. Trimming removed 2 bases at V and 2 bases at J, with 12 bases between. The CDR3 runs to 15 residues. As DNA, the CDR3 is TGTGCCAGCAGTTACGGACAATCCCGACAAGAGACCCAGTACTTC. Its translation: CASSYGQSRQETQYF.

This chain connects TRBV7-9 to TRBJ2-7; tentatively, D is TRBD1 or TRBD2 (5 bases each). CDR3 size: 13 residues. CDR1 and CDR2 (germline): SEHNR, FQNEAQ (reference sequence). The V and J ends lost 1 base and 6 bases respectively, with 10 bases between them. The CDR3 protein is CASSLGDGFEQYF. In DNA form, the CDR3 reads TGTGCCAGCAGCTTAGGGGACGGATTCGAGCAGTACTTC.

This clone has at least ten counts. The chain combines TRBV4-1 with TRBJ2-2; 13 bases fit TRBD2. CDR1 is MGHRA, CDR2 YSYEKL, per germline. CDR3 size: 21 residues. V gave up 3 bases and J gave up 1 base; unmatched junction bases: 14. For the CDR3, the DNA is TGCGCCAGCAGCCAGATGCGACTAGCGGGAGGCGTCAGAGGGAACACCGGGGAGCTGTTTTTT. Its translation: CASSQMRLAGGVRGNTGELFF.

V gene TRBV7-9 combines with J gene TRBJ2-3, with D tentatively TRBD1 (6 bases). V shed 7 bases and J shed 3 bases, with 17 bases lying between them. Germline V gene data show CDR1 as SEHNR and CDR2 as FQNEAQ (reference sequence). CDR3 size: 15 residues. The CDR3 protein is CASNWGQLGTDTQYF. CDR3 coding DNA: TGTGCCAGCAATTGGGGACAATTAGGGACAGATACGCAGTATTTT. The whole variable domain, remainder taken from reference TRBV7-9 and TRBJ2-3, is DTGVSQNPRHKITKRGQNVTFRCDPISEHNRLYWYRQTLGQGPEFLTYFQNEAQLEKSRLLSDRFSAERPKGSFSTLEIQRTEQGDSAMYLCASNWGQLGTDTQYFGPGTRLTVL.

The chain joins TRBV25-1 to TRBJ2-5, with TRBD2 identical over 12 bases. The CDR3 sequence is 17 residues long. In germline, CDR1 is MGHDK, CDR2 SYGVNS. The J segment lost 2 bases and the V segment lost 6 bases, leaving 10 bases of the junction unmatched. The CDR3 nucleotides read TGTGCCAGCAGCCGGAACCTAGCGGGAGGGACGCAAGAGACCCAGTACTTC. Residues: CASSRNLAGGTQETQYF.

The J gene is TRBJ2-7, the V gene TRBV6-5, with TRBD1 matching over 7 bases. The CDR3 runs to 14 residues. Germline CDR1 and CDR2: MNHEY and SVGAGI. The V segment lost 5 bases and the J segment 3 bases; nucleotides outside the gene matches: 7. DNA of the CDR3: TGTGCCAGCAGTGCGACAGGGCCCCTCTACGAGCAGTACTTC. Protein sequence: CASSATGPLYEQYF.

The chain joins TRBV28 to TRBJ2-7; 7 bases match TRBD2. The CDR3 consists of 16 residues. With V trimmed by 5 bases and J by 3 bases, 13 bases remained unmatched. CDR1 MDHEN and CDR2 SYDVKM come from the germline V gene. The CDR3 here is CASSRPRRESNYEQYF. CDR3 coding DNA: TGTGCCAGCAGTCGCCCAAGGCGGGAGTCGAACTACGAGCAGTACTTC.